This TCR beta chain is from a study of circulating tumor DNA in untreated peripheral T-cell lymphoma. Clones were sequenced by immunoSEQ multiplex PCR, and TCRdb holds only the in-frame ones, with some missing. The sample holds about 990 clones, around 82% seen once. The V end lost 4 bases, the J end lost 0 bases, and 10 bases lay between the germline ends. The CDR3 is 15 residues long. This tumor tissue came from a pretreatment baseline collection. Study results and limitations: Tumor-specific clonotypes: identified in 60% to 80% of patients, approximately 85% of baseline tissues.

Remarks on this clone: What it binds is not known.

The sample was tumor tissue. The V and J genes are TRBV7-1 and TRBJ2-1; D gene unclear. TRBV7-1 is reported as an ORF; its role is uncertain. The TCR sequence derives from a human donor with peripheral T-cell lymphoma. The CDR3 protein is CASSLKGSSYNEQFF. The CDR3, as DNA: TGTGCCAGCAGCTTAAAGGGCAGCTCCTACAATGAGCAGTTCTTC.